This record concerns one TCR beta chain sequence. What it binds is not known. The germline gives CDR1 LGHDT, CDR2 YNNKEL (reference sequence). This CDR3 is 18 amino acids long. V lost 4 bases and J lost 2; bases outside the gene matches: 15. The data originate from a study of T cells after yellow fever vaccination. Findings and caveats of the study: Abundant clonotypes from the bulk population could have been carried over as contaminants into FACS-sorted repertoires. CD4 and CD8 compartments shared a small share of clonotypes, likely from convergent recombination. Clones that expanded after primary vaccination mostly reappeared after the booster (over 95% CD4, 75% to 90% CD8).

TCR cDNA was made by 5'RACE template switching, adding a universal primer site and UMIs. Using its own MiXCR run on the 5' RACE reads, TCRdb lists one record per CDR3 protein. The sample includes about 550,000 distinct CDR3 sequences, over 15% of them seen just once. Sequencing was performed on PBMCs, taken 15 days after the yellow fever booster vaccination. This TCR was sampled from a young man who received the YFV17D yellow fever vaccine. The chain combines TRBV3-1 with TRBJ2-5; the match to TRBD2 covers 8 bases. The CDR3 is CASSRKIGYGGEQETQYF. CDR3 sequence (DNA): TGTGCCAGCAGCCGAAAGATCGGCTACGGGGGGGAACAAGAGACCCAGTACTTC.